This TCR beta chain was found in a study of neoadjuvant anti-PD-1 for oral cavity cancer. At the level of the study: Patients without progression received a fourth nivolumab dose around day 43, then surgical resection on days 50-56.

Produced via immunoSEQ multiplex PCR; TCRdb's table is partial and in-frame only. Here the sample spans 15,000 to 20,000 clones, about 70% being singletons. The V end lost 6 bases, the J end lost 7 bases, and 15 bases lay between the germline ends. The V gene's germline CDR1 is MNHEY and CDR2 SMNVEV (reference sequence). CDR3 length: 13 amino acids. The sequences come from PBMCs, collected before nivolumab (anti-PD-1) treatment. The V and J genes are TRBV27 and TRBJ1-1, with D uncertain. This sequence was found in a person aged 35-79 years with oral cavity squamous cell carcinoma. The CDR3 nucleotides read TGTGCCAGCAGCGGAGGGTTATCCTATGAAGCTTTCTTT. Its protein is CASSGGLSYEAFF.